This TCR beta chain emerged from a study of T cells expressing NK-cell markers. Germline CDR1 SGHRS, CDR2 YFSETQ. This CDR3 contains 19 residues. TCRdb reprocessed the 5' RACE reads and keeps a single row for each CDR3 protein, giving no DNA. This sample carries some 600,000 distinct CDR3 sequences, with approximately 3.6% going to the ten biggest clones. This chain joins TRBV5-1 and TRBJ2-3; the D call of TRBD1 rests on TCRdb alone, since no DNA is present to check it. The clonotype was recovered from a man in his late teens or twenties in good health. Material: blood T cells: a sorted CD56 or NKG2C T cell subset, CD4+ or CD8+ T cells, or bulk PBMC T cells (not recorded which). The CDR3 region is CASSLEGGQSRRGADTQYF.